The 24 T cell receptor beta chains given below trace back to one sample, sequenced in a study of T cell responses to AZD1222 COVID-19 vaccine. Assay: immunoSEQ multiplex PCR; the TCRdb copy retains only in-frame clones and omits some. The sample has roughly 120,000 clones, roughly 86% seen once. Sample: peripheral blood, taken on day 0 of AZD1222 vaccination. These receptors were taken from an adult in good health.

The gene calls are TRBV6-5 and TRBJ2-1, with TRBD1 identical over 8 bases. Germline values: CDR1 MNHEY, CDR2 SVGAGI. J lost 9 bases, V lost 5 bases, and 9 bases had no gene match. This CDR3 is built from 14 residues. CDR3 bases: TGTGCCAGCAGTATCCAGGGGGCCTCGGCTGAGCAGTTCTTC. Translated, it gives CASSIQGASAEQFF.

The V and J genes are TRBV5-1 and TRBJ1-6; tentatively, D is TRBD1 (6 bases). V was shortened by 0 bases and J by 5 bases, with 12 bases between the two germline ends. This CDR3 has 16 amino acids. The germline V gene encodes CDR1 SGHRS and CDR2 YFSETQ. The CDR3 sequence is CASSLVPGADNSPLHF. For the CDR3, the DNA is TGCGCCAGCAGCTTGGTCCCGGGGGCGGATAATTCACCCCTCCACTTT.

J is TRBJ1-2 and V is TRBV28; D not certain. This CDR3 comprises 14 residues. Germline V gives CDR1 MDHEN, CDR2 SYDVKM. V lost 1 base and J 3 bases, leaving 9 bases between the germline ends. CDR3 DNA sequence: TGTGCCAGCAGTTTATTTAAGATGGACTATGGCTACACCTTC. Translating gives CASSLFKMDYGYTF.

The rearrangement uses TRBV2 and TRBJ2-7, with a tentative D call TRBD1 (6 bases). This CDR3 has 16 residues. Germline loops: CDR1 SNHLY, CDR2 FYNNEI. Trimming stripped 6 bases from V and 2 bases from J, with 20 bases between. CDR3 bases: TGTGCCAGCAGGGCGACGTACAGGGTTCCACCCTACGAGCAGTACTTC. Protein: CASRATYRVPPYEQYF.

For the CDR3, the DNA is TGTGCCAGCAGCCAAGCCGCACGATTTACCCGCACAGATACGCAGTATTTT. As protein: CASSQAARFTRTDTQYF. The V call is TRBV3-1 (or the pseudogene TRBV3-2), the J call TRBJ2-3; D remains unclear. The germline V gene has CDR1 LGHDT and CDR2 YNNKEL (reference sequence). This CDR3 is built from 17 residues. Between the trimmed V and J ends, which lost 1 base and 1 base, there was a span of 15 bases.

The chain links TRBV6-5 to TRBJ2-7, with D possibly called TRBD1 or TRBD2 (5 bases each). Germline V gives CDR1 MNHEY, CDR2 SVGAGI. The CDR3 is 14 residues long. The V gene lost 6 bases and the J gene lost 6 bases, with 18 bases spanning the gap. The CDR3 loop is CASSSTGLGSEQYF. CDR3 bases: TGTGCCAGCAGCTCCACAGGATTGGGGAGCGAGCAGTACTTC.

The table lists this clone with a few counts. This CDR3 reads CNLRGRRFYNEQFF. Written as DNA, the CDR3 is TGCAACCTCCGAGGGCGGAGATTTTACAATGAGCAGTTCTTC. This chain connects TRBV29-1 to TRBJ2-1; a weak D match, TRBD2 (5 bases). The CDR3 extends over 14 amino acids. Germline CDR1 and CDR2: SQVTM and ANQGSEA.

As for this clone: The germline gene is not matched at one end of the junction; a read error may be the cause. The chain uses TRBV29-1 and TRBJ1-2; 7 bases line up with TRBD1. Germline V gene lookup returns CDR1 SQVTM and CDR2 ANQGSEA. This CDR3 spans 14 amino acids. The CDR3 loop is CSVQDPDRAYGYTF. Here the CDR3 DNA reads TGCAGCGTTCAAGACCCAGACAGGGCTTATGGCTACACCTTC.

The rearrangement links TRBV18 to TRBJ2-2; 14 nucleotides agree with TRBD2. Germline V lookup: CDR1 KGHSH, CDR2 LQKENI. V lost 0 bases and J lost 0; bases outside the gene matches: 6. The CDR3 runs 20 residues. CDR3 DNA: TGTGCCAGCTCACCACCACTTGGACTAGCGGGAGGACCGAACACCGGGGAGCTGTTTTTT. This codes for CASSPPLGLAGGPNTGELFF.

The genes are TRBV6-5 and TRBJ1-3, with D uncertain. V was trimmed by 7 bases and J by 4 bases, leaving 11 bases between them. The CDR3 length is 13 residues. CDR1 and CDR2 from the germline V gene are MNHEY and SVGAGI. The DNA for the CDR3 is TGTGCCAGCAACAGACTACACGGAAACACCATATATTTT. Residues: CASNRLHGNTIYF.

V gene TRBV29-1 combines with J gene TRBJ1-2; 9 positions match TRBD1. With 6 bases clipped from V and 6 bases from J, the junction kept 5 bases outside the gene matches. Germline V gene sequence: CDR1 SQVTM, CDR2 ANQGSEA. CDR3 length equals 12 residues. The CDR3 sequence is CSVGTGSNGYTF. CDR3 DNA: TGCAGCGTCGGGACAGGGTCAAATGGCTACACCTTC.

The rearrangement joins TRBV4-1 to TRBJ2-2, with TRBD1 matching over 7 bases. Per germline, CDR1 MGHRA and CDR2 YSYEKL. CDR3 length: 15 amino acids. Unmatched junction bases numbered 4, after V lost 4 bases and J lost 2 bases. The CDR3 loop reads CASSPTGINTGELFF. The CDR3 bases are TGCGCCAGCAGCCCGACAGGGATCAACACCGGGGAGCTGTTTTTT.

The chain uses TRBV7-8 and TRBJ1-4; weak D call: TRBD1 (6 bases). Germline V gene sequence: CDR1 SGHVS, CDR2 FQNEAQ. The CDR3 contains 15 residues. V gave up 5 bases and J gave up 8 bases, with 18 bases separating them. In DNA form, the CDR3 reads TGTGCCAGCAGCCCACACAGGGAAGGACGCGAAAAACTGTTTTTT. As protein: CASSPHREGREKLFF.

The J gene is TRBJ1-2, the V gene TRBV5-1; D ambiguous. The V gene's germline CDR1 is SGHRS and CDR2 YFSETQ. CDR3 length equals 13 residues. V lost 0 bases and J 4 bases, leaving 7 bases between the germline ends. The CDR3 reads CASSLGLVYGYTF. CDR3 sequence (DNA): TGCGCCAGCAGCTTGGGTTTGGTCTATGGCTACACCTTC.

This sequence joins TRBV14 and TRBJ2-1, with a tentative D call TRBD2 (5 bases). V lost 3 bases and J lost 9, with 12 bases in between. Germline-derived CDR1 and CDR2 are SGHDN and FVKESK. The CDR3 length is 13 residues. The CDR3 sequence is CASSHVQRAEQFF. The CDR3 coding sequence is TGTGCCAGCAGCCACGTACAGAGGGCTGAGCAGTTCTTC.

This clone was seen a few times. This rearrangement joins TRBV20-1 to TRBJ1-6, with D possibly TRBD1 on 6 matching bases. Germline lookup yields CDR1 DFQATT and CDR2 SNEGSKA (reference sequence). Trimming shortened V by 3 bases and J by 7 bases, and 16 bases separated the two germline ends. This CDR3 is 15 amino acids long. The CDR3 DNA reads TGCAGTGCTAGTGAAGAGACAGGTCTAAATTCACCCCTCCACTTT. Its translation is CSASEETGLNSPLHF.

CDR3 protein: CASSFGNYNEKLFF. The CDR3 DNA reads TGTGCCAGCAGCTTTGGGAACTATAATGAAAAACTGTTTTTT. The chain uses TRBV5-5 and TRBJ1-4; D call uncertain. Trimming removed 2 bases from V and 4 bases from J, with 9 bases in between. Germline CDR1 and CDR2: SGHKS and YYEKEE (reference sequence). This CDR3 has 14 amino acids.

The rearrangement links TRBV6-6 to TRBJ2-7, with D perhaps TRBD1 or TRBD2 (6 bases each). The germline CDR1 and CDR2 sequences are MNHNY and SVGAGI (reference sequence). V shed 6 bases and J shed 1 base, with 16 bases lying between them. The CDR3 contains 15 residues. The CDR3 is CASSGQGGLSYEQYF. The CDR3 coding sequence is TGTGCCAGCAGCGGACAAGGGGGGCTTTCCTACGAGCAGTACTTC.

This clone was counted once. The J gene is TRBJ1-1, the V gene TRBV10-3; D is perhaps TRBD1 (5 bases). Germline CDR1 and CDR2: ENHRY and SYGVKD. The CDR3 is made up of 13 amino acids. Trimming took off 10 bases at V and 0 bases at J, with 12 bases between the two ends. CDR3 in amino acids: CATSTVLNTEAFF. The CDR3 nucleotides read TGTGCCACCTCGACAGTCCTGAACACTGAAGCTTTCTTT.

The rearrangement joins TRBV28 to TRBJ2-2, with D hard to call. V lost 2 bases and J 7 bases, leaving 11 bases between the germline ends. The CDR3 consists of 14 residues. Germline CDR1 is MDHEN and CDR2 is SYDVKM. CDR3 coding DNA: TGTGCCAGCAGTTTACCCCCAATGGGCGGGGAGCTGTTTTTT. This sequence encodes CASSLPPMGGELFF.

This rearrangement joins TRBV7-8 to TRBJ1-6, with unresolved D. The germline CDR1 and CDR2 sequences are SGHVS and FQNEAQ. The V end lost 1 base, the J end lost 11 bases, and 15 bases lay between the germline ends. The CDR3 length is 15 residues. CDR3: CASSLVSVSLTPLHF. CDR3 DNA: TGTGCCAGCAGCTTAGTTTCGGTCAGCCTTACACCCCTCCACTTT.

The genes are TRBV7-2 and TRBJ1-4; D is perhaps TRBD1 (5 bases). CDR3 size: 14 residues. Trimming pared 5 bases from V and 5 bases from J, leaving 12 bases between. The germline CDR1 and CDR2 sequences are SGHTA and FQGNSA. CDR3 sequence reads: CASSQGRINEKLFF. The CDR3 DNA follows: TGTGCCAGCAGCCAGGGACGAATCAATGAAAAACTGTTTTTT.

This clone has just one count. CDR3 in DNA: TGTGCCAGCAGCACACGGGACAGGTGGGCGGGAGGAGCTGAAGCTTTCTTT. It translates to CASSTRDRWAGGAEAFF. V and J are TRBV11-2 and TRBJ1-1, with 8 positions matching TRBD1. Germline assignment: CDR1 SGHAT and CDR2 FQNNGV. The CDR3 spans 17 residues. After removal of 5 bases from V and 6 bases from J, the junction contained 17 bases not matched to a gene. Filled out from reference TRBV11-2 and TRBJ1-1, the complete variable domain reads EAGVAQSPRYKIIEKRQSVAFWCNPISGHATLYWYQQILGQGPKLLIQFQNNGVVDDSQLPKDRFSAERLKGVDSTLKIQPAKLEDSAVYLCASSTRDRWAGGAEAFFGQGTRLTVV.

The chain is built from TRBV5-1 and TRBJ1-4; D possibly corresponds to TRBD1 (5 bases). V was cut by 4 bases and J by 3 bases, with 13 bases left in between. Germline V gene data show CDR1 as SGHRS and CDR2 as YFSETQ. The CDR3 is 15 residues long. The CDR3 region is CASSEGPSANEKLFF. CDR3 in DNA: TGCGCCAGCAGCGAGGGACCTTCTGCTAATGAAAAACTGTTTTTT.